This TCR beta chain derives from a study of T cell responses to AZD1222 COVID-19 vaccine. Overall study findings and caveats: Repertoires were sampled only after the peak T cell response. The study identified only five or six AZD1222 recipients as seropositive at baseline. Females outnumbered males among donors, who were mostly white British; clonal diversity was possibly underestimated.

On this clone itself: What it recognizes is unknown.

Some clones are missing from TCRdb's copy, which holds only in-frame ones; the method was immunoSEQ multiplex PCR. The sample contains approximately 160,000 clones, 75% to 95% of which appear only once. CDR3 length: 16 residues. This material consisted of peripheral blood, taken on day 0 of AZD1222 vaccination. The chain links TRBV12-2 to TRBJ2-1. TRBV12-2 is recorded as a pseudogene. This clonotype was obtained from an adult in good health. The CDR3 region has the DNA TGTGCAAGTCGCTTAGCGGGAACATACCCGCCCAGTGAGCAGTTCTTC. Encoded protein: CASRLAGTYPPSEQFF.